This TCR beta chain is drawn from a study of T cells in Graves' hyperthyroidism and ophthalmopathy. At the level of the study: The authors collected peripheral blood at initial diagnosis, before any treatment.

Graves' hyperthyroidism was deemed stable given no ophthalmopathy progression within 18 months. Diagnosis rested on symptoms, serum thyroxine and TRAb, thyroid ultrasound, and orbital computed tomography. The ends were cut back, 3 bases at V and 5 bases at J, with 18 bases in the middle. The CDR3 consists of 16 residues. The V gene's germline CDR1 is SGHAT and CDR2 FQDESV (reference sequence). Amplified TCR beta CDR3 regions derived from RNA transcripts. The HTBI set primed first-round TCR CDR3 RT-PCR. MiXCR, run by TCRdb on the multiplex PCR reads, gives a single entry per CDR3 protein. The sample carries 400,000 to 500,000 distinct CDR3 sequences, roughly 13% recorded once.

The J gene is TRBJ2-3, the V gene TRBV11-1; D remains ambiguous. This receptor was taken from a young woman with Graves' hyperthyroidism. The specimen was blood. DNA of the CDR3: TGTGCCAGCAGCTTTGGAGAAGGTAGCCTGGGAGATACGCAGTATTTT. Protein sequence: CASSFGEGSLGDTQYF.